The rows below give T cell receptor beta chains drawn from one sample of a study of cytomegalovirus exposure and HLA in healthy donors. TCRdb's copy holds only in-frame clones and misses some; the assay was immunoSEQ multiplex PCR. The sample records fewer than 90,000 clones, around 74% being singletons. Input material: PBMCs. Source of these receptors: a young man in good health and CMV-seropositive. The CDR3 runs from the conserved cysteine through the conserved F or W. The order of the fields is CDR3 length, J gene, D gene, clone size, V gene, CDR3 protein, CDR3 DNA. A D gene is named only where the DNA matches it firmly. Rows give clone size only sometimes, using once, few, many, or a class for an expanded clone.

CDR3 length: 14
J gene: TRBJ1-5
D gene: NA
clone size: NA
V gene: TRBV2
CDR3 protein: CASRRVVGNQPQHF
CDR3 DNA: TGTGCCAGCAGGAGGGTAGTGGGCAATCAGCCCCAGCATTTT

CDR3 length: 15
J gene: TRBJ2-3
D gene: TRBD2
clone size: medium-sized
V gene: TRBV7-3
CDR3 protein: CASSLTGGFGDTQYF
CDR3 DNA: TGTGCCAGCAGCTTAACCGGGGGGTTCGGAGATACGCAGTATTTT

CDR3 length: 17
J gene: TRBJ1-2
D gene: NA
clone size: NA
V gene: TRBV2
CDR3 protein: CASTLTGYGDPNYGYTF
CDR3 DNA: TGTGCCAGCACCCTTACAGGGTACGGAGACCCTAACTATGGCTACACCTTC

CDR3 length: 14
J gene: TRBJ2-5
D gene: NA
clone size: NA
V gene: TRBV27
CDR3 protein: CASSLIGWRETQYF
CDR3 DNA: TGTGCCAGCAGTTTAATTGGATGGCGGGAGACCCAGTACTTC

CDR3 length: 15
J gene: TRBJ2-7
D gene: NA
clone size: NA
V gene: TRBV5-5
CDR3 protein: CASSLAAGRGREQYF
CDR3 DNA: TGTGCCAGCAGCTTGGCAGCTGGAAGGGGAAGGGAGCAGTACTTC

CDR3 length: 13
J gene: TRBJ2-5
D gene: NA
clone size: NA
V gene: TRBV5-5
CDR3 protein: CASSGGLAETQYF
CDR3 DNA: TGTGCCAGCAGCGGGGGTCTAGCGGAGACCCAGTACTTC

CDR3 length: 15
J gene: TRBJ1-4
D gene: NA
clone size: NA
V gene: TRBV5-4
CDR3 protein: CASSLGPLGGEKLFF
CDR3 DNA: TGTGCCAGCAGCTTAGGGCCACTAGGTGGGGAAAAACTGTTTTTT

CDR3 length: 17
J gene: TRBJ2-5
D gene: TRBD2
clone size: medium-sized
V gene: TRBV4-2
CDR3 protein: CASSQDGTSGGAETQYF
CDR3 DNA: TGTGCCAGCAGCCAAGACGGGACTAGCGGGGGGGCAGAGACCCAGTACTTC

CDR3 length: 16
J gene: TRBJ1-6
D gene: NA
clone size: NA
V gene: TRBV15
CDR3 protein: CATSRGGSSYNSPLHF
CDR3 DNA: TGTGCCACCAGCAGAGGAGGGAGCTCCTATAATTCACCCCTCCACTTT

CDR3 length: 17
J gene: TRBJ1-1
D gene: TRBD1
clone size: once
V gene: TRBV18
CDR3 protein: CASSPTGTAATNTEAFF
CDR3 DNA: TGTGCCAGCTCACCCACCGGGACAGCCGCAACGAACACTGAAGCTTTCTTT

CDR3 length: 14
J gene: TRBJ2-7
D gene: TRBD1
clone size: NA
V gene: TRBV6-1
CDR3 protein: CASSTRQGLYEQYF
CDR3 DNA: TGTGCCAGCAGTACGCGACAGGGGCTCTACGAGCAGTACTTC

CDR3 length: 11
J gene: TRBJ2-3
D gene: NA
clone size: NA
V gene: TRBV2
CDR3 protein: CASRNRDTQYF
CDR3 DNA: TGTGCCAGCAGAAACAGAGATACGCAGTATTTT

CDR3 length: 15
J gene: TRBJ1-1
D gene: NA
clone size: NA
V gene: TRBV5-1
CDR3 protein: CASSPEAVAATEAFF
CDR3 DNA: TGCGCCAGCAGCCCGGAGGCGGTAGCAGCCACTGAAGCTTTCTTT

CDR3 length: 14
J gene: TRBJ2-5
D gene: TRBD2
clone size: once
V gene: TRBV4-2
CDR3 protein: CASSLSSGQETQYF
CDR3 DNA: TGTGCCAGCAGCCTCTCTAGCGGGCAAGAGACCCAGTACTTC

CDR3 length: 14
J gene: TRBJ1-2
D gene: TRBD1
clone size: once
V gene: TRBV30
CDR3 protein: CAWSVGTGNYGYTF
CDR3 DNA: TGTGCCTGGAGTGTCGGGACAGGGAACTATGGCTACACCTTC

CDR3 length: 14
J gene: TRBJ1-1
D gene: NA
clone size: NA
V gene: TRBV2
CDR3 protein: CASSEVGGGTEAFF
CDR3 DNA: TGTGCCAGCAGTGAAGTTGGGGGGGGGACTGAAGCTTTCTTT

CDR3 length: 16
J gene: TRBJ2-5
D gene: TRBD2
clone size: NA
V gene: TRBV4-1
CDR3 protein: CASKPTLAGTQETQYF
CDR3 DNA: TGCGCCAGCAAGCCCACACTAGCGGGGACGCAAGAGACCCAGTACTTC

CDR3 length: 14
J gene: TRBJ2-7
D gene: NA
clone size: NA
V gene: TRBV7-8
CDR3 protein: CASSLDRNSYEQYF
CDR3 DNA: TGTGCCAGCAGCTTGGACAGAAATTCCTACGAGCAGTACTTC

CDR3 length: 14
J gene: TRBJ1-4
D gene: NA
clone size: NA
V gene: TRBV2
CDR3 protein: CASSRGAEGEKLFF
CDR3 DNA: TGTGCCAGCAGTCGCGGGGCTGAAGGTGAAAAACTGTTTTTT

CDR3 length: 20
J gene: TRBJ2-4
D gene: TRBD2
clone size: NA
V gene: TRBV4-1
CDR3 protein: CASSQDVPSGGAVTKNIQYF
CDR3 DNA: TGCGCCAGCAGCCAAGATGTGCCTAGCGGGGGGGCTGTGACCAAAAACATTCAGTACTTC

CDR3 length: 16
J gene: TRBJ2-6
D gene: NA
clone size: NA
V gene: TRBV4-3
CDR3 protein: CASSQDNGAGANVLTF
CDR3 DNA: TGCGCCAGCAGCCAAGATAACGGGGCTGGGGCCAACGTCCTGACTTTC

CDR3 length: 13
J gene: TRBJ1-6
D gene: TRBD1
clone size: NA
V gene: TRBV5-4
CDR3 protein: CASSLPDRGPLHF
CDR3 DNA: TGTGCCAGCAGCTTGCCGGACAGGGGGCCCCTCCACTTT

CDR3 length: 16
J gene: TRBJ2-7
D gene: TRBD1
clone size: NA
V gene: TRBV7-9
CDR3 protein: CASSFPTGGRSYEQYF
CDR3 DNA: TGTGCCAGCAGCTTTCCGACAGGGGGACGAAGCTACGAGCAGTACTTC

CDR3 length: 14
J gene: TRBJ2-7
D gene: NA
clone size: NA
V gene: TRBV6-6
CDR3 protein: CASTSFGTIYEQYF
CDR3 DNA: TGTGCCAGCACCTCCTTCGGGACAATATACGAGCAGTACTTC